What follows are 23 T cell receptor beta chains derived from one specimen sequenced in a study of blood T cell repertoires in COVID-19 (dated by TCRdb to 2018 to 2021). Receptor libraries were prepared by the immunoSEQ multiplex PCR assay. In TCRdb, the immuneACCESS table is reduced to in-frame sequences with V and J assigned. These tables do not hold every clone; where another copy was compared, an unresolved V gene accounts for under half, and the others remain unexplained. For this sample the table gives fewer than 150,000 clones, of which 70% to 90% were detected only once. The ten largest make up 5.4% of the sample. Sequencing input: peripheral blood. The receptors come from a human donor in a cohort sampled during active COVID-19.

This chain joins TRBV19 and TRBJ2-1; the match to TRBD2 covers 7 bases. The CDR3 runs 16 residues. The V segment lost 6 bases and the J segment 2 bases; nucleotides outside the gene matches: 10. Germline assignment: CDR1 LNHDA and CDR2 SQIVND (reference sequence). CDR3 sequence (DNA): TGTGCCAGTAGCTCCCCTCCCGGGAGGACCTACAATGAGCAGTTCTTC. This translates into CASSSPPGRTYNEQFF. Supplemented by reference TRBV19 and TRBJ2-1, the full variable domain reads DGGITQSPKYLFRKEGQNVTLSCEQNLNHDAMYWYRQDPGQGLRLIYYSQIVNDFQKGDIAEGYSVSREKKESFPLTVTSAQKNPTAFYLCASSSPPGRTYNEQFFGPGTRLTVL.

V is TRBV6-6 and J is TRBJ1-2; D might be TRBD1 (6 bases). Germline CDR1 and CDR2: MNHNY and SVGAGI (reference sequence). Trimming cost V 10 bases and J 4 bases, with 16 bases left between them. The CDR3 contains 13 residues. The CDR3 nucleotides read TGTGCCACAGAGGGGGTAGGGGGCTATGGCTACACCTTC. As protein: CATEGVGGYGYTF.

The chain joins TRBV4-1 to TRBJ2-5; a weak D match, TRBD1 (6 bases). CDR1 and CDR2 from the germline V gene are MGHRA and YSYEKL. V lost 4 bases and J 2 bases, leaving 26 bases between the germline ends. The CDR3 consists of 19 residues. The DNA of the CDR3 is TGCGCCAGCAGCCCAACCGGGACACGTGTGTCCCAGGTACAAGAGACCCAGTACTTC. Amino acids: CASSPTGTRVSQVQETQYF.

This clone has a handful of counts. The rearrangement links TRBV6-6 to TRBJ1-1, with D tentatively TRBD1 (6 bases). The V end lost 6 bases, the J end lost 3 bases, and 20 bases lay between the germline ends. The CDR3 totals 16 residues. Germline CDR1 is MNHNY and CDR2 is SVGAGI (reference sequence). CDR3 amino acids: CASSDQGHRRDTEAFF. DNA for the CDR3: TGTGCCAGCAGCGATCAGGGACATCGACGGGACACTGAAGCTTTCTTT.

The chain links TRBV3-1 (or the pseudogene TRBV3-2) to TRBJ2-7; D is possibly TRBD2 (6 bases). The CDR3 sequence is 14 residues long. The V gene's germline CDR1 is LGHDT and CDR2 YNNKEL (reference sequence). Trimming shortened V by 6 bases and J by 1 base, and 13 bases separated the two germline ends. CDR3 protein: CASRPRGSSYEQYF. The DNA of the CDR3 is TGTGCCAGCAGACCCCGGGGGAGTTCCTACGAGCAGTACTTC.

CDR3 protein: CASSPQVLSGNTIYF. The DNA of the CDR3 is TGTGCCAGTAGTCCACAGGTGCTCTCTGGAAACACCATATATTTT. The J gene is TRBJ1-3, the V gene TRBV19; possible D gene TRBD1, 5 bases. Looked up from germline, CDR1 is LNHDA and CDR2 is SQIVND (reference sequence). The CDR3 extends over 15 amino acids. Trimming removed 5 bases from V and 0 bases from J, with 11 bases in between.

The chain uses TRBV3-1 (or the pseudogene TRBV3-2) and TRBJ1-1; D not resolved. Trimming removed 0 bases at V and 6 bases at J, with 8 bases between. This CDR3 is built from 13 residues. From germline, CDR1 is LGHDT and CDR2 YNNKEL (reference sequence). CDR3 in DNA: TGTGCCAGCAGCCAAGAGGGGAGGGCTGAAGCTTTCTTT. It codes for CASSQEGRAEAFF.

J is TRBJ2-1 and V is TRBV29-1, with D tentatively TRBD1 (5 bases). The germline gives CDR1 SQVTM, CDR2 ANQGSEA. Trimming removed 6 bases at V and 9 bases at J, with 15 bases between. The CDR3 has 12 amino acids. The CDR3 sequence is CSVQLGRGEQFF. The DNA of the CDR3 is TGCAGCGTCCAACTGGGTAGGGGTGAGCAGTTCTTC.

This clone was observed at least ten times. This chain joins TRBV2 and TRBJ2-7; TRBD2 is a possible D gene (5 bases). V lost 6 bases and J 0 bases, leaving 9 bases between the germline ends. The V gene's germline CDR1 is SNHLY and CDR2 FYNNEI. The CDR3 covers 13 residues. CDR3 DNA: TGTGCCAGCAGGGACCGGGGCTCCTACGAGCAGTACTTC. Its protein product is CASRDRGSYEQYF. Drawing the rest from reference TRBV2 and TRBJ2-7, the complete variable domain is EPEVTQTPSHQVTQMGQEVILRCVPISNHLYFYWYRQILGQKVEFLVSFYNNEISEKSEIFDDQFSVERPDGSNFTLKIRSTKLEDSAMYFCASRDRGSYEQYFGPGTRLTVT.

The rearrangement joins TRBV10-3 to TRBJ1-1; TRBD1 matches at 7 bases. V dropped 7 bases and J dropped 6; count of bases not matched to a gene: 11. CDR1 is ENHRY, CDR2 SYGVKD, per germline. The CDR3 length is 14 residues. In DNA, the CDR3 is TGTGCCATCAAGGCGGGACAGTTGGGCGCTGAAGCTTTCTTT. Protein product: CAIKAGQLGAEAFF.

V usage is TRBV9 and J usage is TRBJ2-3; 8 bases line up with TRBD2. The V segment lost 2 bases and the J segment 5 bases; nucleotides outside the gene matches: 13. This CDR3 is built from 17 residues. Germline CDR1 reads SGDLS; CDR2 reads YYNGEE. The CDR3 DNA reads as TGTGCCAGCAGCGTGGCCGGGGGTAGCGGGACTTTAGATACGCAGTATTTT. Its protein product is CASSVAGGSGTLDTQYF.

CDR3 amino acids: CASVNRGVGYGYTF. Written as DNA, the CDR3 is TGTGCCAGCGTTAACCGGGGGGTAGGTTATGGCTACACCTTC. The chain employs TRBV28 and TRBJ1-2; perhaps TRBD1 as D (5 bases). The CDR3 totals 14 residues. CDR1 and CDR2 (germline): MDHEN, SYDVKM. The V gene lost 8 bases and the J gene lost 5 bases, with 18 bases spanning the gap.

A single count supports this clone. The V gene is TRBV7-8, the J gene TRBJ2-1; 10 bases line up with TRBD2. V trimming: 1 base; J trimming: 4 bases; junction bases outside the gene matches: 4. Germline V gene sequence: CDR1 SGHVS, CDR2 FQNEAQ. The CDR3 spans 16 residues. The CDR3 loop reads CASSLVPSGGYNEQFF. The CDR3 region has the DNA TGTGCCAGCAGCTTAGTTCCTAGCGGGGGATACAATGAGCAGTTCTTC.

The V call is TRBV6-5, the J call TRBJ2-5; 11 nucleotides agree with TRBD2. J gave up 5 bases and V 8 bases, and 7 bases lay outside the gene matches. This CDR3 region has 14 residues. Germline CDR1 MNHEY, CDR2 SVGAGI. The CDR3 reads CASRNSGGAETQYF. The CDR3 region has the DNA TGTGCCAGCCGAAATAGCGGGGGGGCGGAGACCCAGTACTTC.

V is TRBV28 and J is TRBJ1-5; TRBD1 is a possible D gene (6 bases). Germline CDR1 MDHEN, CDR2 SYDVKM. The CDR3 sequence is 11 residues long. The V end was cut by 5 bases, the J end by 11 bases, with 10 bases between. The CDR3 loop is CASSHGTTQHF. The CDR3 nucleotides read TGTGCCAGCAGTCACGGGACAACCCAGCATTTT.

The V and J genes are TRBV7-3 and TRBJ2-5; TRBD2 matches at 8 bases. After removal of 5 bases from V and 5 bases from J, the junction contained 10 bases not matched to a gene. Germline V gene lookup returns CDR1 SGHTA and CDR2 FQGTGA. The length of the CDR3 is 15 residues. The CDR3: CASSTKRGPGETQYF. The DNA of the CDR3 is TGTGCCAGCAGCACTAAGCGGGGGCCCGGGGAGACCCAGTACTTC.

This chain connects TRBV5-5 to TRBJ2-5; 12 bases are a match to TRBD2. Germline CDR1 is SGHKS and CDR2 is YYEKEE (reference sequence). The CDR3 covers 14 residues. Trimming cost V 6 bases and J 4 bases; bases outside gene matches: 4. CDR3 in DNA: TGTGCCAGCATCCGACTAGCGGGAGCAGAGACCCAGTACTTC. Translating it yields CASIRLAGAETQYF.

The rearrangement links TRBV4-1 to TRBJ2-7; D uncertain. The CDR3 runs 14 residues. Germline V gene sequence: CDR1 MGHRA, CDR2 YSYEKL. The V and J ends lost 1 base and 2 bases respectively, with 9 bases between them. CDR3 nucleotide sequence: TGCGCCAGCAGCCAAGGCCACACAACCTACGAGCAGTACTTC. This codes for CASSQGHTTYEQYF.

This clone was observed a single time. The J gene is TRBJ2-3, the V gene TRBV9; perhaps TRBD2 as D (6 bases). CDR3 length: 15 amino acids. From germline, CDR1 is SGDLS and CDR2 YYNGEE. Trimming cost V 7 bases and J 6 bases, with 21 bases left between them. In DNA, the CDR3 is TGTGCCAGCTCAACCGAACGGGGGAGGATGGATACGCAGTATTTT. The encoded protein is CASSTERGRMDTQYF.

The chain combines TRBV5-1 with TRBJ2-6, with a tentative D call TRBD1 (7 bases). V was shortened by 1 base and J by 5 bases, with 10 bases between the two germline ends. CDR3 size: 15 residues. The V gene's germline CDR1 is SGHRS and CDR2 YFSETQ. CDR3 loop: CASSLTGDWANVLTF. DNA of the CDR3: TGCGCCAGCAGCTTGACAGGGGACTGGGCCAACGTCCTGACTTTC.

This clone showed up just a few times. The rearrangement joins TRBV3-1 (or the pseudogene TRBV3-2) to TRBJ1-4; possible D gene TRBD1, 5 bases. V lost 6 bases and J 0 bases, leaving 8 bases between the germline ends. The germline gives CDR1 LGHDT, CDR2 YNNKEL (reference sequence). The CDR3 is 14 amino acids. CDR3 region: CASRDTATNEKLFF. The DNA for the CDR3 is TGTGCCAGCAGGGACACCGCAACTAATGAAAAACTGTTTTTT.

The J gene is TRBJ2-3, the V gene TRBV28; D is perhaps TRBD2 (6 bases). V was cut by 3 bases and J by 4 bases, with 17 bases left in between. The CDR3 totals 16 residues. Germline values: CDR1 MDHEN, CDR2 SYDVKM. The CDR3, as DNA: TGTGCCAGCAGTTTTACAGCGGGTAGTGGGGCAGATACGCAGTATTTT. Amino acid sequence: CASSFTAGSGADTQYF. Full variable domain (outside the CDR3, taken from reference TRBV28 and TRBJ2-3): DVKVTQSSRYLVKRTGEKVFLECVQDMDHENMFWYRQDPGLGLRLIYFSYDVKMKEKGDIPEGYSVSREKKERFSLILESASTNQTSMYLCASSFTAGSGADTQYFGPGTRLTVL.

In its sample, this clone was seen once. This sequence joins TRBV18 and TRBJ2-4; TRBD1 aligns across 8 bases. CDR1 KGHSH and CDR2 LQKENI come from the germline V gene. This CDR3 comprises 15 residues. With 4 bases clipped from V and 5 bases from J, the junction kept 7 bases outside the gene matches. The DNA for the CDR3 is TGTGCCAGCTCACTTCGGACAGGGCTGGAAAACATTCAGTACTTC. Encoded protein: CASSLRTGLENIQYF.